This TCR beta chain was retrieved from a study of PD-1 blockade in classical Hodgkin lymphoma. The repertoire was sequenced with immunoSEQ multiplex PCR; TCRdb's copy has only in-frame clones and lacks some. The sample shows some 41,000 clones, 85% to 90% of them seen only once. The CDR3 covers 14 residues. Trimming left V 7 bases short and J 2 bases short, with 15 bases between. Relapses following autologous stem cell transplantation were seen in all patients, with brentuximab vedotin exposure varying. The chain employs TRBV23-1 and TRBJ2-7; D gene uncertain. Being an ORF, TRBV23-1 has a function that is uncertain. This receptor was identified in a human donor with classical Hodgkin lymphoma. The sequencing used peripheral blood mononuclear cells (PBMCs), collected before the second cycle of nivolumab. The chain's CDR3 is CASNSHRGAYEQYF. In DNA form, the CDR3 reads TGCGCCAGCAATTCACACAGAGGCGCCTACGAGCAGTACTTC.